Listed below are T cell receptor beta chains from one sample, sequenced in a study of T cell clonotyping in hematopoietic cell transplantation. Only in-frame clones appear in the TCRdb table, and some are missing; sequencing was by immunoSEQ multiplex PCR. This table holds about 45,000 clones, about four fifths found once. The material was peripheral blood mononuclear cells, obtained before stem cell transplant. The receptors stem from a man aged 60 to 75 with myelodysplastic syndrome. Some clones in this sample may be carry-over from other donors' samples. CDR3s include the opening cysteine and the closing phenylalanine or tryptophan. D genes are given only for firm matches. The size of a clone is reported for some rows only, either as once, few or many, or as a class for expanded clones.

TRBJ2-7,TRBV6-5,NA,NA,TGTGCCAGCAGCCGGGACCACCCTACATACGAGCAGTACTTC,CASSRDHPTYEQYF
TRBJ1-1,TRBV11-2,NA,NA,TGTGCCAGCAGCCCTCTGAGGGGCGCGGGATTGAACACTGAAGCTTTCTTT,CASSPLRGAGLNTEAFF
TRBJ2-3,TRBV27,NA,NA,TGTGCCAGCAGTCCAGGGTCATCTGATACGCAGTATTTT,CASSPGSSDTQYF
TRBJ2-1,TRBV7-9,NA,NA,TGTGCCAGCAGCCCGGGGTCCTACAATGAGCAGTTCTTC,CASSPGSYNEQFF
TRBJ2-2,TRBV6-6,NA,NA,TGTGCCAGCAGTTTATACACAGCTACCGGGGAGCTGTTTTTT,CASSLYTATGELFF
TRBJ2-1,TRBV9,TRBD1,NA,TGTGCCAGCAGCGGACCGGGACAGGGGGAAGGAGCAACCTACAATGAGCAGTTCTTC,CASSGPGQGEGATYNEQFF
TRBJ1-5,TRBV19,NA,NA,TGTGCCAGTAGTAACCGACGGGATCAGCCCCAGCATTTT,CASSNRRDQPQHF
TRBJ2-7,TRBV5-4,TRBD1,NA,TGTGCCAGCAGCTTGGAGGGGGCGGATTCCGAGCAGTACTTC,CASSLEGADSEQYF
TRBJ1-5,TRBV6-5,NA,NA,TGTGCCAGCAGTTATAACAGGTATCAGCCCCAGCATTTT,CASSYNRYQPQHF
TRBJ1-2,TRBV7-8,NA,NA,TGTGCCAGCAGCCACGGACCCTATGGCTACACCTTC,CASSHGPYGYTF
TRBJ1-2,TRBV7-9,NA,NA,TGTGCCAGCAGCTTATATGCAGGGTCTTCTTATGGCTACACCTTC,CASSLYAGSSYGYTF
TRBJ2-7,TRBV7-2,NA,NA,TGTGCCAGCAGCTTAGCCGGGAATCACGAGCAGTACTTC,CASSLAGNHEQYF
TRBJ1-1,TRBV6-1,TRBD1,few,TGTGCCAGCAGTGTTGGGGACAGGAACACTGAAGCTTTCTTT,CASSVGDRNTEAFF
TRBJ1-4,TRBV6-1,NA,NA,TGTGCCAGCATATTCGGAGGGGCTAATGAAAAACTGTTTTTT,CASIFGGANEKLFF
TRBJ1-5,TRBV7-2,NA,NA,TGTGCCAGCGCTCGGCTCAGGGAACAGCCCCAGCATTTT,CASARLREQPQHF
TRBJ2-2,TRBV2,TRBD2,NA,TGTGCCAGCAGGCGACTAGCGGGGGGCACCGGGGAGCTGTTTTTT,CASRRLAGGTGELFF
TRBJ2-3,TRBV5-1,NA,NA,TGCGCCAGCAGCTTCGGGGGGCTGAGCACAGATACGCAGTATTTT,CASSFGGLSTDTQYF
TRBJ2-3,TRBV9,NA,NA,TGTGCCAGCAGCGTAGAGGTGTCAGATACGCAGTATTTT,CASSVEVSDTQYF
TRBJ2-7,TRBV11-2,NA,NA,TGTGCCAGCAGCCCAGGCCCAGGGGTTTACTACGAGCAGTACTTC,CASSPGPGVYYEQYF
TRBJ1-1,TRBV7-3,NA,once,TGTGCCAGCAGCTTAACTACGAACACTGAAGCTTTCTTT,CASSLTTNTEAFF
TRBJ1-5,TRBV2,NA,NA,TGTGCCAGCAGGGCTACAGGTAGCAATCAGCCCCAGCATTTT,CASRATGSNQPQHF
TRBJ1-5,TRBV6-5,NA,NA,TGTGCCAGCAGTTACGGGGGGGCCAGCAATCAGCCCCAGCATTTT,CASSYGGASNQPQHF
TRBJ2-7,TRBV6-5,NA,NA,TGTGCCAGCAGCCGTAGAGAGGGGGCCTACGAGCAGTACTTC,CASSRREGAYEQYF
TRBJ2-7,TRBV7-8,NA,NA,TGTGCCAGCAGCTTAAACCCCGCCTACGAGCAGTACTTC,CASSLNPAYEQYF
TRBJ2-3,TRBV28,NA,NA,TGTGCCAGCAGTTGGGGAACTTCCACAGATACGCAGTATTTT,CASSWGTSTDTQYF
TRBJ1-5,TRBV6-5,NA,few,TGTGCCAGCAGTGCCGGTGGTAATCAGCCCCAGCATTTT,CASSAGGNQPQHF
TRBJ1-1,TRBV2,NA,NA,TGTGCCAGCAGCGAGAACACTGAAGCTTTCTTT,CASSENTEAFF
TRBJ1-1,TRBV5-4,NA,NA,TGTGCCAGCAGCTTACAGGGGAACACTGAAGCTTTCTTT,CASSLQGNTEAFF
TRBJ1-2,TRBV30,NA,NA,TGTGCCTGGAGTGTACAGGACAGCGGCTATGGCTACACCTTC,CAWSVQDSGYGYTF
TRBJ2-2,TRBV5-4,TRBD1,NA,TGTGCCAGCAGCTTACGGACAGGGGGCGGTGTCGGGGAGCTGTTTTTT,CASSLRTGGGVGELFF
TRBJ1-2,TRBV9,TRBD1,NA,TGTGCCAGCAGCGTTAGCTCCGGACAGGGCATTGACTATGGCTACACCTTC,CASSVSSGQGIDYGYTF
TRBJ2-2,TRBV6-6,TRBD1,NA,TGTGCCAGCAGACAGGGGCCGAACACCGGGGAGCTGTTTTTT,CASRQGPNTGELFF